This T cell receptor (beta chain) was retrieved from a study of cytomegalovirus exposure and HLA in healthy donors. Study-wide points: In a later analysis, V- and J-gene trimming of beta chains associated with a DCLRE1C missense variant, replicated independently.

The CDR3 length is 14 residues. Per germline, CDR1 SNHLY and CDR2 FYNNEI. 60 Vbeta and 13 Jbeta primers were used in PCR. Profiled with immunoSEQ multiplex PCR; TCRdb holds only in-frame clones, not every one. The sample holds around 190,000 clones, 65% to 85% seen once. Details on this clone: Its specificity is not known.

V gene TRBV2 combines with J gene TRBJ2-5, with D hard to call. TRBJ2-7 explains the end of the DNA better; the J call may be wrong. Specimen: PBMCs. The sequence was collected from a female donor in good health and CMV-seronegative. The CDR3 is CASSTDTSSYEQYF. CDR3 nucleotides: TGTGCCAGCAGCACAGACACGAGCTCCTACGAGCAGTACTTC.